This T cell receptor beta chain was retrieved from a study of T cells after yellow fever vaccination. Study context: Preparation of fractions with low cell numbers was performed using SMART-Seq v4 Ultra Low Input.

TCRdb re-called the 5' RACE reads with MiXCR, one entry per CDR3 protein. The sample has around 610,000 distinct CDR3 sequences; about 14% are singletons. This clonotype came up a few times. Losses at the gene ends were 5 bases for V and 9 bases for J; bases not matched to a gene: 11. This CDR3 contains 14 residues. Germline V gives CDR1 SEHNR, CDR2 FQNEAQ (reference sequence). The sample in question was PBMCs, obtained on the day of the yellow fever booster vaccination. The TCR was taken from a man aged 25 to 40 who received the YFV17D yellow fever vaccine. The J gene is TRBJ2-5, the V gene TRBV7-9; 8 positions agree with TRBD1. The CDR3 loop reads CASSMDRVGGAQYF. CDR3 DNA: TGTGCCAGCAGCATGGACAGGGTGGGCGGGGCCCAGTACTTC.